These 9 T cell receptor beta chains were sequenced from one sample in a study of blood T cell repertoires in COVID-19. Assay: immunoSEQ multiplex PCR; the TCRdb copy retains only in-frame clones and omits some. The data contain some 140,000 clones, about 86% of them singletons. Input material: peripheral blood. The receptors were sampled from a woman aged 45-60 years who had recovered from COVID-19.

The V call is TRBV9, the J call TRBJ2-3; 9 nucleotides align to TRBD2. CDR3 size: 19 residues. J gave up 3 bases and V 0 bases, and 14 bases lay outside the gene matches. The germline V gene has CDR1 SGDLS and CDR2 YYNGEE. The CDR3 sequence: CASSVGLFWGTSFTDTQYF. The CDR3 DNA sequence: TGTGCCAGCAGCGTAGGGCTTTTCTGGGGGACTAGCTTTACAGATACGCAGTATTTT. Filled out from reference TRBV9 and TRBJ2-3, the complete variable domain reads DSGVTQTPKHLITATGQRVTLRCSPRSGDLSVYWYQQSLDQGLQFLIQYYNGEERAKGNILERFSAQQFPDLHSELNLSSLELGDSALYFCASSVGLFWGTSFTDTQYFGPGTRLTVL.

The rearrangement links TRBV7-8 to TRBJ2-1, with 9 nucleotides matching TRBD2. Germline trimming cut 3 bases from V and 7 bases from J; bases unmatched to any gene: 16. Germline CDR1 is SGHVS and CDR2 is FQNEAQ. The CDR3 contains 18 residues. For the CDR3, the DNA is TGTGCCAGCAGCTTTTACCTAGCGGGGAACCCAAAGGGGAATGAGCAGTTCTTC. Residues: CASSFYLAGNPKGNEQFF.

V usage is TRBV6-1 and J usage is TRBJ2-7; 12 bases match TRBD2. This CDR3 region has 17 residues. Germline CDR1 is MNHNS and CDR2 is SASEGT. Losses at the gene ends were 2 bases for V and 2 bases for J; bases not matched to a gene: 7. The DNA for the CDR3 is TGTGCCAGCAGTGAAACGAAGACTAGCGGGGGACCCTACGAGCAGTACTTC. It translates to CASSETKTSGGPYEQYF.

This clone was seen a single time. A junction end diverges from the germline sequence, so it may reflect a read error. The V call is TRBV7-2, the J call TRBJ2-7, with no clear D. Germline values: CDR1 SGHTA, CDR2 FQGNSA. The CDR3 sequence is 8 residues long. CDR3 sequence reads: CASSPRNF. The DNA for the CDR3 is TGTGCCAGCAGCCCCCGTAACTTC.

The rearrangement links TRBV5-1 to TRBJ2-3; 11 positions agree with TRBD2. Germline trimming cut 4 bases from V and 5 bases from J; bases unmatched to any gene: 3. Germline assignment: CDR1 SGHRS and CDR2 YFSETQ. The CDR3 is 14 amino acids. This CDR3 reads CASSVGTSGDTQYF. CDR3 bases: TGCGCCAGCAGCGTAGGGACTAGCGGAGATACGCAGTATTTT.

The chain links TRBV9 to TRBJ1-1; D call uncertain. Germline CDR1 and CDR2: SGDLS and YYNGEE. The V and J ends lost 0 bases and 0 bases respectively, with 9 bases between them. This CDR3 region has 15 residues. The CDR3 nucleotides are TGTGCCAGCAGCGTAGACGCGTCCATGAACACTGAAGCTTTCTTT. This encodes CASSVDASMNTEAFF.

This sequence joins TRBV6-5 and TRBJ1-5; 10 nucleotides agree with TRBD1. Unmatched junction bases numbered 5, after V lost 7 bases and J lost 2 bases. The CDR3 sequence is 15 residues long. CDR1 and CDR2 (germline): MNHEY, SVGAGI. Here the CDR3 DNA reads TGTGCCAGCACCAGGGACAGGGGTGGCAATCAGCCCCAGCATTTT. Its protein is CASTRDRGGNQPQHF.

This clone was recorded a few times. V usage is TRBV29-1 and J usage is TRBJ1-3; D is perhaps TRBD1 (6 bases). The CDR3 sequence is 14 residues long. V dropped 5 bases and J dropped 0 bases, with 11 bases sitting between them. Germline lookup yields CDR1 SQVTM and CDR2 ANQGSEA. CDR3 DNA: TGCAGCGTTCGAGCACAGGGCTCTGGAAACACCATATATTTT. Translating gives CSVRAQGSGNTIYF.

V is TRBV7-8 and J is TRBJ2-3, with TRBD2 matching 8 bases. This CDR3 is built from 14 residues. Germline values: CDR1 SGHVS, CDR2 FQNEAQ. The ends lost 4 bases at V and 13 bases at J; junction bases unmatched: 13. The CDR3 coding sequence is TGTGCCAGCAGCTCCGGGAGCGGGGGAGGAGAAAAGTATTTT. Translating gives CASSSGSGGGEKYF.